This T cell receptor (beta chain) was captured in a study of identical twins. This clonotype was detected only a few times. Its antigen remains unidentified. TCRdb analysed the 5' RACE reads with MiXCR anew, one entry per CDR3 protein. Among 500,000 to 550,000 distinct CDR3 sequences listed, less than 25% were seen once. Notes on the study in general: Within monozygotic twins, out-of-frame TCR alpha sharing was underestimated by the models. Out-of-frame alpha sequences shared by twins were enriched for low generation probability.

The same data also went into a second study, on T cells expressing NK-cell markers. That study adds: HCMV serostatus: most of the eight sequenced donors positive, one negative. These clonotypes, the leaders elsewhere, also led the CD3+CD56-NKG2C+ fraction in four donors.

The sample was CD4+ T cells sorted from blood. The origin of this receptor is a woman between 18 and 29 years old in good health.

The chain's CDR3 is CASTSGTADVYYEQYF. CDR3 in DNA: TGTGCCAGCACCTCAGGGACAGCAGACGTTTACTACGAGCAGTACTTC. The rearrangement links TRBV2 to TRBJ2-7, with 7 positions matching TRBD1. This CDR3 contains 16 residues. V was clipped by 7 bases and J by 3 bases; unmatched bases: 15. The V gene's germline CDR1 is SNHLY and CDR2 FYNNEI.